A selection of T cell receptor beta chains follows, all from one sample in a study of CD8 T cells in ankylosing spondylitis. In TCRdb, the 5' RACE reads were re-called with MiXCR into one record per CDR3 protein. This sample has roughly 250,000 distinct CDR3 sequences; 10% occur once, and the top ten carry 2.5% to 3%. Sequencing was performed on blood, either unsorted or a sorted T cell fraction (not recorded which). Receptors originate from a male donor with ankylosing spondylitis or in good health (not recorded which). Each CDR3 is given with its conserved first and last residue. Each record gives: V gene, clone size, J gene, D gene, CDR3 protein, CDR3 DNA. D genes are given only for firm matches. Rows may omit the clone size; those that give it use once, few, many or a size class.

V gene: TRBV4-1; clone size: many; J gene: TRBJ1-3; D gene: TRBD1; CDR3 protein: CASSLEGTVSGNTIYF; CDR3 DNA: TGCGCCAGCAGCCTAGAAGGGACAGTCTCTGGAAACACCATATATTTT
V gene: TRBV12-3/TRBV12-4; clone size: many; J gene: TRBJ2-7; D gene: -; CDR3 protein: CASNKGDGPYEQYF; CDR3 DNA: TGTGCCAGCAACAAAGGTGACGGACCCTACGAGCAGTACTTC
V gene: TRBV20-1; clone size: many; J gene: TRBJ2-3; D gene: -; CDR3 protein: CSARGLGLQDTQYF; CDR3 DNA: TGCAGTGCTAGAGGCCTGGGATTGCAAGATACGCAGTATTTT
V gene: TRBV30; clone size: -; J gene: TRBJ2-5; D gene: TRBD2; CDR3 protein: CAYSGLAGGPSSVETQYF; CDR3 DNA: TGTGCCTATTCGGGACTAGCGGGAGGGCCCTCATCAGTAGAGACCCAGTACTTC
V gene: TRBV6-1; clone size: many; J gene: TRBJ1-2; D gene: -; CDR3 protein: CASSPGSGVAYGYTF; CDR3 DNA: TGTGCCAGCAGTCCAGGGTCGGGCGTTGCGTATGGCTACACCTTC
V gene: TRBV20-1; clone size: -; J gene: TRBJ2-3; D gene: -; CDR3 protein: CSARDPSLDTQYF; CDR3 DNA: TGCAGTGCTAGAGATCCCAGTCTGGATACGCAGTATTTT
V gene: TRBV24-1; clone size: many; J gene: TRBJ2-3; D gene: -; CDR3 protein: CATSGGIGADTQYF; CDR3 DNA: TGTGCCACCAGTGGGGGCATCGGCGCAGATACGCAGTATTTT
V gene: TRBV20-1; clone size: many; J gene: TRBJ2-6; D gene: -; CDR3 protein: CSATGSGANVLTF; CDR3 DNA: TGCAGTGCGACAGGCTCTGGGGCCAACGTCCTGACTTTC
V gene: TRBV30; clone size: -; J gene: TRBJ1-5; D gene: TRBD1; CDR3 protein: CAWSDTGQVLNQPQHF; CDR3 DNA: TGTGCCTGGAGCGACACGGGACAGGTACTCAATCAGCCCCAGCATTTT
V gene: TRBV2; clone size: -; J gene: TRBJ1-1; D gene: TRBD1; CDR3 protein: CASRWTGYTEAFF; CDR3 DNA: TGTGCCAGCCGCTGGACAGGCTACACTGAAGCTTTCTTT
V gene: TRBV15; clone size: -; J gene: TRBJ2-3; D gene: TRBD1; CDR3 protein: CATSRTGDTDTQYF; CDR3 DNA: TGTGCCACCAGCAGGACAGGGGACACAGATACGCAGTATTTT
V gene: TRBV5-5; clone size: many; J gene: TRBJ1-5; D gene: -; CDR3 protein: CASSTDRRQPQHF; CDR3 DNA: TGTGCCAGCAGCACTGACAGGCGGCAGCCCCAGCATTTT
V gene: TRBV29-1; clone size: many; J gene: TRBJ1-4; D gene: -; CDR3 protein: CSVANNEKLFF; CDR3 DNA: TGCAGCGTCGCAAATAATGAAAAACTGTTTTTT
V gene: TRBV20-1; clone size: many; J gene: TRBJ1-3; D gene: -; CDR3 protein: CSAPDRDSGNTIYF; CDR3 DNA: TGCAGTGCCCCCGACAGAGACTCTGGAAACACCATATATTTT
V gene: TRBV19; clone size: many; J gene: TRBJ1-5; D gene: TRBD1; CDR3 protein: CASTPGAVSGGQPQHF; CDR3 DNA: TGTGCCAGTACCCCGGGAGCGGTTTCAGGGGGACAGCCCCAGCATTTT
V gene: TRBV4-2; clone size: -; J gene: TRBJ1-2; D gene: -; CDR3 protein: CASSRQTGGYTF; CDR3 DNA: TGTGCCAGCAGCCGACAGACCGGTGGCTACACCTTC
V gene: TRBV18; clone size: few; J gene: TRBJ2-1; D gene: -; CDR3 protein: CASSPRDRNEQFF; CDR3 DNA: TGTGCCAGCTCACCAAGGGACCGCAATGAGCAGTTCTTC
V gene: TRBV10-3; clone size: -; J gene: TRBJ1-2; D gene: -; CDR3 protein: CAISPGGYDYTF; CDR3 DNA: TGTGCCATCAGTCCGGGGGGATATGACTACACCTTC
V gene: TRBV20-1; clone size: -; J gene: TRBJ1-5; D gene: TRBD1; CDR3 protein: CSAPETGATQPQHF; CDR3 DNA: TGCAGTGCTCCGGAGACAGGGGCCACTCAGCCCCAGCATTTT
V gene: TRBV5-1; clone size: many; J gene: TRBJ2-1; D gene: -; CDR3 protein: CASSSLRGTRNEQFF; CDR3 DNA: TGCGCCAGCAGCTCTCTCCGGGGTACTAGAAATGAGCAGTTCTTC
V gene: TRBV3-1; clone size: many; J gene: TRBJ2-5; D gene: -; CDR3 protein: CASSQDGGITETQYF; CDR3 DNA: TGTGCCAGCAGCCAAGATGGAGGAATAACGGAGACCCAGTACTTC
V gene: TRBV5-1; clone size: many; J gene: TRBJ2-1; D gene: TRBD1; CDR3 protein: CASSLWDRASNEQFF; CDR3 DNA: TGCGCCAGCAGCTTGTGGGACAGGGCGTCGAATGAGCAGTTCTTC
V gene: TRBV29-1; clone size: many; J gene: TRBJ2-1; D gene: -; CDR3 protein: CSVGPLLAPEQFF; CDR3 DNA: TGCAGCGTTGGGCCCCTACTAGCACCTGAGCAGTTCTTC
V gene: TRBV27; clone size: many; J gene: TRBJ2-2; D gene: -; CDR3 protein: CASGITGELFF; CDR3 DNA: TGTGCCAGCGGAATCACCGGGGAGCTGTTTTTT
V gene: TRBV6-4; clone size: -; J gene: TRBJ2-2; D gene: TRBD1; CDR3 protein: CASSEDRGQNTGELFF; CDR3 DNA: TGTGCCAGCAGTGAGGACAGGGGGCAAAACACCGGGGAGCTGTTTTTT
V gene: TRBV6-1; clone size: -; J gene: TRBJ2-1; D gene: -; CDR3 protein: CASTHAPVEVNEQFF; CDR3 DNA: TGTGCCAGCACACACGCCCCCGTTGAAGTGAATGAGCAGTTCTTC
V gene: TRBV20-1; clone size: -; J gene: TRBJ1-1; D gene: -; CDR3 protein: CSAPPERLSWNTEAFF; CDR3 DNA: TGCAGTGCTCCCCCAGAGAGGCTCTCGTGGAACACTGAAGCTTTCTTT
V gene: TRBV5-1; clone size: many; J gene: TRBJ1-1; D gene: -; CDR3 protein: CASSLGVNSKYMNTEAFF; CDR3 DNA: TGCGCCAGCAGCTTGGGCGTTAATTCGAAATATATGAACACTGAAGCTTTCTTT
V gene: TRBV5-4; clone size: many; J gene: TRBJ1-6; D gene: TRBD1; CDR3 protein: CASSSRQGGGNSPLHF; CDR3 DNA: TGTGCCAGCAGCTCCAGACAGGGGGGTGGTAATTCACCCCTCCACTTT
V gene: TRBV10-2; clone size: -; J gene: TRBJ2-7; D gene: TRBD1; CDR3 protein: CASSARGGQVTSYEQYF; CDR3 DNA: TGCGCCAGCAGTGCGAGAGGGGGACAGGTGACCTCCTACGAGCAGTACTTC
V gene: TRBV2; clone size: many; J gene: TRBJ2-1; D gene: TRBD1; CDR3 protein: CARGQGVINEQFF; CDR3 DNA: TGTGCCAGAGGACAGGGGGTAATTAATGAGCAGTTCTTC
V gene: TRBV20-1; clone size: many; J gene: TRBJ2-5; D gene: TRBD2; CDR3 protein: CSARGSSGNRETQYF; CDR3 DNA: TGCAGTGCTAGAGGATCGAGCGGGAATCGGGAGACCCAGTACTTC
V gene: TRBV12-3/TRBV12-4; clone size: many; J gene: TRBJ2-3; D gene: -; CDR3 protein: CASSIGGTTDTQYF; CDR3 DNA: TGTGCCAGCAGTATAGGGGGGACCACAGATACGCAGTATTTT
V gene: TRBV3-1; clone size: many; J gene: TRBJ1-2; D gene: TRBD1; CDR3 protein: CASRPGGAGGYTF; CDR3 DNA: TGTGCCAGCAGACCAGGGGGCGCGGGGGGCTACACCTTC
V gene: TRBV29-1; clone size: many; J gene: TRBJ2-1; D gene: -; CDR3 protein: CSATGPQGSSYNEQFF; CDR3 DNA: TGCAGCGCCACGGGCCCACAGGGTAGCTCCTACAATGAGCAGTTCTTC
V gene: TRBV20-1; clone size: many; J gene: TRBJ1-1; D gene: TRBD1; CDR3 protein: CSARVVPGQGPNTEAFF; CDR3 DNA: TGCAGTGCTAGAGTCGTCCCGGGACAGGGACCGAACACTGAAGCTTTCTTT
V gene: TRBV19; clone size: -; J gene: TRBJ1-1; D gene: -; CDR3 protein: CASSRSGSWNTEAFF; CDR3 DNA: TGTGCCAGTAGTAGGTCAGGAAGTTGGAACACTGAAGCTTTCTTT
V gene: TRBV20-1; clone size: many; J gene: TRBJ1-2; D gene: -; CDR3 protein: CSASRQDYGYTF; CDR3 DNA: TGCAGTGCTAGTAGACAGGACTATGGCTACACCTTC
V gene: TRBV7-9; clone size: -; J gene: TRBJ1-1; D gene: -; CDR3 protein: CASSPVGRPEAFF; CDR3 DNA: TGTGCCAGCAGCCCCGTTGGGAGGCCTGAAGCTTTCTTT
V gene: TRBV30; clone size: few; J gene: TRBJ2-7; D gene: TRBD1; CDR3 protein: CAWDRGTYEQYF; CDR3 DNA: TGTGCCTGGGACAGGGGCACCTACGAGCAGTACTTC
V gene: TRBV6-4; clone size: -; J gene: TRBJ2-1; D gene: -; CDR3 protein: CASCLNRGPLLSSYNEQFF; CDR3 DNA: TGTGCCAGCTGTTTGAATAGGGGTCCTCTCCTTAGCTCCTACAATGAGCAGTTCTTC
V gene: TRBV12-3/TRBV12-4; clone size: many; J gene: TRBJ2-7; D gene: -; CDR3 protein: CASSSGIYEQYF; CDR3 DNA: TGTGCCAGCAGCTCCGGGATCTACGAGCAGTACTTC
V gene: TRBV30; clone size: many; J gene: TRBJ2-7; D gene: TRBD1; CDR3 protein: CAWSGPGTGYEQYF; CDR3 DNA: TGTGCCTGGAGTGGACCCGGGACAGGATACGAGCAGTACTTC
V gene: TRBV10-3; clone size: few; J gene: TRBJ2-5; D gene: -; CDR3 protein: CAISGTKYQETQYF; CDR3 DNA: TGTGCCATCAGCGGGACCAAGTACCAAGAGACCCAGTACTTC
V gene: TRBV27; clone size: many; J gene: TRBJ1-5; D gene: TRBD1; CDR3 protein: CASSLSIGTGVNQPQHF; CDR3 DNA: TGTGCCAGCAGTTTATCGATCGGGACAGGGGTTAATCAGCCCCAGCATTTT
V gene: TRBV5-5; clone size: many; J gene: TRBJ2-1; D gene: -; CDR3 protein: CASSLSPSNEQFF; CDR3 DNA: TGTGCCAGCAGCTTGTCTCCTTCCAATGAGCAGTTCTTC
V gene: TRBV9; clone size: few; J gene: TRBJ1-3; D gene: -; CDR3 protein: CASSGTPRGRSGNTIYF; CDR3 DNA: TGTGCCAGCAGCGGCACCCCCCGGGGTCGGTCTGGAAACACCATATATTTT
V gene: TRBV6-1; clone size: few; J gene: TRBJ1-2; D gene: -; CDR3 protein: CASSEVGPNYGYTF; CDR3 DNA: TGTGCCAGCAGTGAAGTGGGGCCTAACTATGGCTACACCTTC
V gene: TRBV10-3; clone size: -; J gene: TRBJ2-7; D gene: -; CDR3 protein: CAISESAKTYEQYF; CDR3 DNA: TGTGCCATCAGTGAGTCCGCCAAGACCTACGAGCAGTACTTC